This T cell receptor beta chain came from a study of cytomegalovirus exposure and HLA in healthy donors. Whole-study findings and limits: The study designated fewer than 200 TCR beta chains cytomegalovirus-associated.

A note on this clone: Its antigen is undetermined.

Clones were read by immunoSEQ multiplex PCR, and TCRdb kept only the in-frame ones, dropping some. The data contain under 300,000 clones, 90% of them singletons. V was cut by 3 bases and J by 6 bases, with 7 bases left in between. The CDR3 extends over 12 amino acids. Germline V gene lookup returns CDR1 SGHTA and CDR2 FQGNSA. Separation from the 666-subject first cohort characterized the roughly 120-subject validation cohort, to which the donors belonged. This sequence joins TRBV7-2 and TRBJ2-3, with D maybe TRBD1 (5 bases). Sequenced sample: PBMCs. The clonotype originates from a woman under 30 in good health and CMV-seronegative. The CDR3: CASSLGPDTQYF. The CDR3 bases are TGTGCCAGCAGCTTGGGGCCGGATACGCAGTATTTT. The full variable domain, completed using reference TRBV7-2 and TRBJ2-3, is GAGVSQSPSNKVTEKGKDVELRCDPISGHTALYWYRQSLGQGLEFLIYFQGNSAPDKSGLPSDRFSAERTGGSVSTLTIQRTQQEDSAVYLCASSLGPDTQYFGPGTRLTVL.